A single sample is the source of the 3 T cell receptor beta chains below, sequenced in a study of tumor and adjacent non-tumor tissue in lung cancer. No cell sorting was done before RNA was extracted from the tissue. A modified ARM-PCR protocol with three rounds of nested PCR amplified TCRbeta. One entry per CDR3 protein, called by TCRdb with MiXCR from the multiplex PCR reads. The sample yields 65,000 to 70,000 distinct CDR3 sequences, just under 60% seen once. Material: lung tumor tissue. These receptors all stem from a man aged 50 to 59 with non-small cell lung cancer.

The rearrangement links TRBV30 to TRBJ1-1; 9 bases line up with TRBD1. CDR3 length equals 15 residues. V trimming: 1 base; J trimming: 5 bases; junction bases outside the gene matches: 8. CDR1 and CDR2 (germline): GTSNPN, SVGIG (reference sequence). CDR3 sequence: CAWSELHGTGTEAFF. DNA of the CDR3: TGTGCCTGGAGTGAGCTCCACGGGACAGGGACTGAAGCTTTCTTT.

As for this clonotype: Given a much more abundant clone one base away, this may be a read error. The genes are TRBV7-9 and TRBJ2-7; 8 bases are a match to TRBD2. Looked up from germline, CDR1 is SEHNR and CDR2 is FQNEAQ (reference sequence). Trimming removed 7 bases from V and 3 bases from J; junction bases left unmatched: 14. This CDR3 spans 16 amino acids. The CDR3 bases are TGTGCCAGCAACGCCCTGCCGGGCGGGAGGCTCTACGAGCAGTACTTC. Translating it yields CASNALPGGRLYEQYF.

Of note for this clonotype: A much larger clonotype is one base distant, so this may be a read error. The chain has TRBV30 and TRBJ2-7, with TRBD1 matching 7 bases. This CDR3 contains 13 residues. CDR1 is GTSNPN, CDR2 SVGIG, per germline (reference sequence). CDR3: CTWTGQAAYEQYF. DNA for the CDR3: TGTACCTGGACAGGACAGGCCGCCTACGAGCAGTACTTC.